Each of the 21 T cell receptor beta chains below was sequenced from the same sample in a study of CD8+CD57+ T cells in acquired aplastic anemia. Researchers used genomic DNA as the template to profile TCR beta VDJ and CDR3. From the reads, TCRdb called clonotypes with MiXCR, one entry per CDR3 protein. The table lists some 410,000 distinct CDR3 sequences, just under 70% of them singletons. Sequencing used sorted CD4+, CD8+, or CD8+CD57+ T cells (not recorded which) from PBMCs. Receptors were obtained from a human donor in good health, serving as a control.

Here the CDR3 reads CASSGTGGAETQYF. DNA of the CDR3: TGTGCCAGTAGCGGGACAGGGGGCGCGGAGACCCAGTACTTC. The chain joins TRBV19 to TRBJ2-5; 12 bases are shared with TRBD1. The germline CDR1 and CDR2 sequences are LNHDA and SQIVND (reference sequence). The V segment lost 6 bases and the J segment 5 bases; nucleotides outside the gene matches: 4. The CDR3 is made up of 14 amino acids.

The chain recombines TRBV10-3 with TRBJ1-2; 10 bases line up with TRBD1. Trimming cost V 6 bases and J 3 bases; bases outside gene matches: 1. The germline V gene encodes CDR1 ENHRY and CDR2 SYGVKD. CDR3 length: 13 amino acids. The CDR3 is CAIRDRGDYGYTF. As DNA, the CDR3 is TGTGCCATCAGGGACAGGGGGGACTATGGCTACACCTTC.

CDR3 nucleotides: TGCGCCAGCAGCCAAGAAAGGACATCCTATAATTCACCCCTCCACTTT. It yields the protein CASSQERTSYNSPLHF. V and J are TRBV4-1 and TRBJ1-6, with D possibly TRBD1 on 5 matching bases. The length of the CDR3 is 16 residues. Looked up from germline, CDR1 is MGHRA and CDR2 is YSYEKL. Trimming stripped 0 bases from V and 1 base from J, with 7 bases between.

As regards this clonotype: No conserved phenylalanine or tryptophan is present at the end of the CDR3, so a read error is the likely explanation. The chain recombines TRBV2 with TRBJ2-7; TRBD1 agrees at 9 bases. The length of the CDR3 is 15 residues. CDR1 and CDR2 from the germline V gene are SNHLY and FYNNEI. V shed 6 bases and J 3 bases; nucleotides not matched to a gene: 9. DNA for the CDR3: TGTGCCAGCAGGGATGGCGGGACAGGGATCTACGAGCAGTACTGC. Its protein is CASRDGGTGIYEQYC.

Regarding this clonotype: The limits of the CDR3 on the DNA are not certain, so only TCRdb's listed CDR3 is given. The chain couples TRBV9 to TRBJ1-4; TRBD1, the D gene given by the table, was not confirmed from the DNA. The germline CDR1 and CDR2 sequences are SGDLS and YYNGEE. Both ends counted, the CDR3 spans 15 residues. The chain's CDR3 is CASNAAGALKLSLFF.

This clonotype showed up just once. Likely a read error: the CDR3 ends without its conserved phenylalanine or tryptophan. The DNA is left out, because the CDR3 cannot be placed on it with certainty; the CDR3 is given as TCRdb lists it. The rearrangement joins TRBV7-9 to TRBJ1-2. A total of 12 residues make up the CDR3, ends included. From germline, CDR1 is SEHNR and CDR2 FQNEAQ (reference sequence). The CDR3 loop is CASSDAAGRGRM.

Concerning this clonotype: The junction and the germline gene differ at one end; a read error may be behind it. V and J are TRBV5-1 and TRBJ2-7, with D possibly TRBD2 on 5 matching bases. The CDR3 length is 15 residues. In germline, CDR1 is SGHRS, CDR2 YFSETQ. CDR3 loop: CASSPDPEENYEQYF. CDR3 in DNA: TGTGCCAGCAGCCCCGACCCGGAGGAAAACTACGAGCAGTACTTC.

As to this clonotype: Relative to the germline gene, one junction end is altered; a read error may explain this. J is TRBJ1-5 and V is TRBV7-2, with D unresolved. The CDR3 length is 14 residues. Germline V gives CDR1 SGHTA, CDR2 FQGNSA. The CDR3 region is CASSARADTQYFHF. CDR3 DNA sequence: TGTGCCAGCAGCGCGCGCGCGGATACGCAGTATTTTCACTTT.

CDR3 region: CSASEPRQAHTIYF. The CDR3 nucleotides are TGCAGTGCTAGCGAACCCCGACAAGCCCACACCATATATTTT. The chain employs TRBV20-1 and TRBJ1-3; D is uncertain. The CDR3 has 14 residues. Deletions cut 3 bases from V and 8 bases from J, with 17 bases between. CDR1 is DFQATT, CDR2 SNEGSKA, per germline (reference sequence).

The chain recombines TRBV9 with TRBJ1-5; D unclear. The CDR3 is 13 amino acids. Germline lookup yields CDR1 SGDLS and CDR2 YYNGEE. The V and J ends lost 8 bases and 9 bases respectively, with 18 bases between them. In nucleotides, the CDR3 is TGTGCCAGTCAGGTTGGCGAAGGGCCGCCCCAGCATTTT. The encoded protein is CASQVGEGPPQHF.

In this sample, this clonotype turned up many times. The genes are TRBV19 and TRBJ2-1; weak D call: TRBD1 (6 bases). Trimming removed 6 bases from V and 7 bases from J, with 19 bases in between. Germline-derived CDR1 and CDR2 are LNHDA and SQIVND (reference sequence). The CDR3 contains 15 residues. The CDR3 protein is CASSQRTGQRNEQFF. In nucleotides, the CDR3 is TGTGCCAGTAGCCAGAGAACAGGGCAGAGGAATGAGCAGTTCTTC.

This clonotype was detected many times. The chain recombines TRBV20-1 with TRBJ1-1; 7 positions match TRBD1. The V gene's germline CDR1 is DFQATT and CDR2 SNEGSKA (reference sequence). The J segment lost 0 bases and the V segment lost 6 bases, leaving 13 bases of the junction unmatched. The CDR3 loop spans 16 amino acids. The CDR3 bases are TGCAGTGCCACCCTTGGACAGGATTCCATGAACACTGAAGCTTTCTTT. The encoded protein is CSATLGQDSMNTEAFF.

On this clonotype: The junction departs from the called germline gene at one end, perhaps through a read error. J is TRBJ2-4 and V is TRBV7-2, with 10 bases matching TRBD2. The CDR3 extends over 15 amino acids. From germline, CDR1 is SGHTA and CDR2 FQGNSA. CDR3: CASSPAGGAKTIQYF. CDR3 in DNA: TGTGCCAGCAGCCCAGCGGGAGGGGCAAAAACCATTCAGTACTTC.

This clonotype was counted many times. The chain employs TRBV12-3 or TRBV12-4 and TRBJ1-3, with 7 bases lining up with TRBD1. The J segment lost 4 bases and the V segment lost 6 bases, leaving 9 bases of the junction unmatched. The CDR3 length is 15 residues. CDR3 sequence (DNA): TGTGCCAGCAGGAGGTTGACAGGGAGCGGAAACACCATATATTTT. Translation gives CASRRLTGSGNTIYF.

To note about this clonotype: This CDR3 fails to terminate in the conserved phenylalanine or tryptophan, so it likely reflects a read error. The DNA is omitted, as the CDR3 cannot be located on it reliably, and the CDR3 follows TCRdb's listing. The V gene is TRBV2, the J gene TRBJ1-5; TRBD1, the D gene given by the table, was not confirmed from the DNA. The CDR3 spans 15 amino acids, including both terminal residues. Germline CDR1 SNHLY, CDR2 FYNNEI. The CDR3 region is CASRDNLLQPQHFGY.

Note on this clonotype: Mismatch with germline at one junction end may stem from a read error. CDR3 amino acids: CASSLFGGTGDSPLHF. The DNA of the CDR3 is TGTGCCAGCAGCTTGTTTGGTGGGACAGGTGATTCACCCCTCCACTTT. The chain couples TRBV5-1 to TRBJ1-6; TRBD1 agrees at 8 bases. The CDR3 runs 16 residues. The germline CDR1 and CDR2 sequences are SGHRS and YFSETQ.

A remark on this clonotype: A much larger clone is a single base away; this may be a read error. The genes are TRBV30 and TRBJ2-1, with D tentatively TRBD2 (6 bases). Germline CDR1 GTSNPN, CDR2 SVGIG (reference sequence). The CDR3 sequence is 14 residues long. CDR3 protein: CAWSVGGLTNEQLF. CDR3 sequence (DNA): TGTGCCTGGAGTGTTGGAGGGTTGACGAATGAGCAGCTCTTC.

The CDR3 reads CASSALAGGVNEQYF. CDR3 bases: TGTGCCAGCAGTGCTCTAGCGGGGGGGGTAAACGAGCAGTACTTC. The chain employs TRBV12-3 or TRBV12-4 and TRBJ2-7, with 12 positions matching TRBD2. The ends lost 5 bases at V and 5 bases at J; junction bases unmatched: 7. This CDR3 contains 15 residues.

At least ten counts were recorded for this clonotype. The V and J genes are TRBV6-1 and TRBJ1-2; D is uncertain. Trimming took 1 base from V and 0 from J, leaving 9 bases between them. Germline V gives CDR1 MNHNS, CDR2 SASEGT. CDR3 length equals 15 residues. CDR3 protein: CASSEEPRTNYGYTF. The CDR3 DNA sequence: TGTGCCAGCAGTGAAGAGCCACGGACTAACTATGGCTACACCTTC.

CDR3: CASSSGLCSNQQQHF. DNA of the CDR3: TGTGCCAGCAGCTCAGGTCTGTGTAGCAATCAGCAGCAGCATTTT. V and J are TRBV7-9 and TRBJ1-5; D is unclear. Looked up from germline, CDR1 is SEHNR and CDR2 is FQNEAQ (reference sequence). The CDR3 totals 15 residues. The germline V and J ends were trimmed by 4 bases and 13 bases, with 23 bases remaining between them.

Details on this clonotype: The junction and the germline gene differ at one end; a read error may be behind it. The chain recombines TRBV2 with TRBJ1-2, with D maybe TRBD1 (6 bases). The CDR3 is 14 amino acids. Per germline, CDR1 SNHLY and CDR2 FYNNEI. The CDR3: CASSQDSMGYDYTF. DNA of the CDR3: TGTGCCAGCAGCCAGGACAGTATGGGCTATGACTACACCTTC.